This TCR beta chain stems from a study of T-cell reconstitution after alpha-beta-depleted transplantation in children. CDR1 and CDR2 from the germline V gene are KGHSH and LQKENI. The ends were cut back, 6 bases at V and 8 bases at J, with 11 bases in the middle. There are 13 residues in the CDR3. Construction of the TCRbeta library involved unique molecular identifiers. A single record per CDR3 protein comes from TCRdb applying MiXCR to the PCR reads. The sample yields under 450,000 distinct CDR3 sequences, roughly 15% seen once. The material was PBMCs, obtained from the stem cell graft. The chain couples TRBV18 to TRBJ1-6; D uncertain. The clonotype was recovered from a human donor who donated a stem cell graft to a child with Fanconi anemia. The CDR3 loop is CASSETRDSPLHF. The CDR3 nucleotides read TGTGCCAGCTCGGAGACCCGAGATTCACCCCTCCACTTT.